Listed here is a single T cell receptor (beta chain). The antigen is undetermined. V lost 1 base, J lost 1 base, and 7 bases stayed unmatched. This CDR3 region has 18 residues. Germline V gives CDR1 GTSNPN, CDR2 SVGIG (reference sequence). These data come from a study of OX40 agonist ivuxolimab in advanced cancers. Study in general: As their treatment, patients were administered ivuxolimab, an agonistic anti-OX40 (CD134) antibody.

Assay used: immunoSEQ multiplex PCR; TCRdb lists only in-frame clones, some missing. The sample includes about 30,000 clones, roughly 83% seen only once; the top ten take roughly 21%. Study findings and constraints: On average, a greater number of expanded clones characterised CD8+ T cells relative to CD4+.

The clonotype was recovered from an adult with an advanced solid tumor such as melanoma, head and neck, liver or kidney cancer. The sample here was CD4+ or CD8+ T cells sorted from blood, taken in a trial of the OX40 agonist ivuxolimab. The chain is built from TRBV30 and TRBJ1-6; TRBD1 matches 10 bases. The CDR3 here is CAWSAETGGLSYNSPLHF. In nucleotides, the CDR3 is TGTGCCTGGAGTGCAGAGACAGGGGGCTTGTCCTATAATTCACCCCTCCACTTT.